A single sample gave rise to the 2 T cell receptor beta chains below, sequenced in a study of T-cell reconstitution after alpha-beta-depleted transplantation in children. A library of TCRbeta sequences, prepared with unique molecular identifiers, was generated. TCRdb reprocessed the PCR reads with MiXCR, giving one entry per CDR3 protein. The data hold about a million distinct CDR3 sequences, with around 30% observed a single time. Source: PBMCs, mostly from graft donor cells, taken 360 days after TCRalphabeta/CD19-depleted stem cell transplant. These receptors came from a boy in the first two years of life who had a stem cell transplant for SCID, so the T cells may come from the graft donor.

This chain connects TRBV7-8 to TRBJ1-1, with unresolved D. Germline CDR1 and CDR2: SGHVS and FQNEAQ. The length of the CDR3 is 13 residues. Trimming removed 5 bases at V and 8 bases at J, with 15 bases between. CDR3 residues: CASSQQGLGEAFF. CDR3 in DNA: TGTGCCAGCAGCCAACAAGGACTCGGCGAAGCTTTCTTT.

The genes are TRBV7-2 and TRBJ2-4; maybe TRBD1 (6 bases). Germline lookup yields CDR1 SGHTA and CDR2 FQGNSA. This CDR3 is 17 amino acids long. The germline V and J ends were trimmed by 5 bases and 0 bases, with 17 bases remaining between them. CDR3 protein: CASSGAPDRLAKNIQYF. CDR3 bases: TGTGCCAGCAGCGGGGCGCCGGACAGACTAGCCAAAAACATTCAGTACTTC.